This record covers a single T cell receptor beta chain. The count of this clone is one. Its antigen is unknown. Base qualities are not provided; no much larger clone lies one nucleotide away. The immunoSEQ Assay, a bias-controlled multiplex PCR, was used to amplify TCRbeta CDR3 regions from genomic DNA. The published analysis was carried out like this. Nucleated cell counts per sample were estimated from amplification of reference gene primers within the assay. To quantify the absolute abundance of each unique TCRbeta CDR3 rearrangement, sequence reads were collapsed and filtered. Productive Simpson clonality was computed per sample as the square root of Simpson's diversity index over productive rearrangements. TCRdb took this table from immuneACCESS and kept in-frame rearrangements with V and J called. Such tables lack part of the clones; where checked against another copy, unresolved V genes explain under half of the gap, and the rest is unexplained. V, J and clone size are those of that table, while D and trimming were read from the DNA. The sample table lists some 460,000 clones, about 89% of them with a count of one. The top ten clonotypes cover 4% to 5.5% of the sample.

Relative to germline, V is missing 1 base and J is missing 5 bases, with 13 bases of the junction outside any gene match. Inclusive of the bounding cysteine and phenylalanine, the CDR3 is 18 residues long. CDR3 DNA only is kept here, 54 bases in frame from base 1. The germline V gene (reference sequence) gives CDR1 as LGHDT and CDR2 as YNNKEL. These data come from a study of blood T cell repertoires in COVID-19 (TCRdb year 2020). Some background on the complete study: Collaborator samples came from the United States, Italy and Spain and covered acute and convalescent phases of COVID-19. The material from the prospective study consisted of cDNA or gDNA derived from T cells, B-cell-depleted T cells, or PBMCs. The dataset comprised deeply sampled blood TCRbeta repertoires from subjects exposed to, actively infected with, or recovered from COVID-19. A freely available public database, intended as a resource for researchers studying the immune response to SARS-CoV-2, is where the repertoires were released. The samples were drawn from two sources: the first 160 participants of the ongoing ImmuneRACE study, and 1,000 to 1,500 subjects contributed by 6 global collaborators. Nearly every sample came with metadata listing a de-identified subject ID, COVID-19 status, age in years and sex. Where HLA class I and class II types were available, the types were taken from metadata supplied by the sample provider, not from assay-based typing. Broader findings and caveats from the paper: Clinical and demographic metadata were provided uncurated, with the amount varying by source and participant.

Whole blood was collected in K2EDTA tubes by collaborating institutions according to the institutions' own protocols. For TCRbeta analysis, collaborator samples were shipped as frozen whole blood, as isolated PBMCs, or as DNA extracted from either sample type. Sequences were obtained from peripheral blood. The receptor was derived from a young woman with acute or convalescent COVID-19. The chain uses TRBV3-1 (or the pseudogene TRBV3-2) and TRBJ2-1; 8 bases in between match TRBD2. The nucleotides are TGTGCCAGCAGCCAAGCTCAGCGGGGGAGAAAAGGTGACAATGAGCAGTTCTTC. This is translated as CASSQAQRGRKGDNEQFF.